The rows below give T cell receptor beta chains drawn from one sample of a study of graft-versus-host responses after intestinal transplantation. The protocol was immunoSEQ multiplex PCR, while the TCRdb copy is restricted to in-frame clones and leaves out a portion. The table includes nearly 100,000 clones, 90% detected once. This material consisted of PBMCs, taken about 450 days after intestinal transplant. Receptor source: a human patient who received an intestinal transplant, so some T cells may come from the graft donor. CDR3s leave out the opening cysteine and the closing phenylalanine or tryptophan.

j_call	v_call	cdr3_aa
TRBJ2-2	TRBV25-1	ASSERTGVNTGELF
TRBJ2-1	TRBV6-4	ASSDLAGGRNEQF
TRBJ2-6	TRBV9	ASSGLSEPGANVLT
TRBJ1-6	TRBV10-3	AISAVQSYNSPLH
TRBJ2-5	TRBV5-1	ASSLFTQVQETQY
TRBJ1-5	TRBV10-2	ASSDRARRPQH
TRBJ1-4	TRBV18	ASSPGAGPNEKLF
TRBJ2-2	TRBV4-2	ASSQGEETGELF
TRBJ1-4	TRBV7-9	ASSRDSWEKLF
TRBJ2-7	TRBV11-2	ASSLGRGGGYEQY
TRBJ2-3	TRBV27	ASTSGTGDTDTQY
TRBJ2-7	TRBV10-2	ASGTGTLSSYEQY
TRBJ1-6	TRBV5-8	ASSWGGQGDSPLH
TRBJ2-5	TRBV5-6	ASSTSGNQETQY
TRBJ2-4	TRBV10-2	ASSERGSGGTAKNIQY
TRBJ2-2	TRBV5-6	ASSLGLSEYTGELF
TRBJ1-6	TRBV10-3	ATRQDNSPLH
TRBJ2-3	TRBV4-2	ASSQAGATDTQY
TRBJ1-2	TRBV7-6	ASSLDPFSGYGYT
TRBJ1-1	TRBV11-2	ASTTATEAF
TRBJ2-5	TRBV15	ATSRVAGTTKETQY
TRBJ2-7	TRBV4-1	ASSQAQGGSYEQY
TRBJ1-2	TRBV7-2	ASSLDPSLTYGYT
TRBJ1-1	TRBV18	ASSPQQGRDTEAF
TRBJ2-7	TRBV6-5	ASSYAGQGLEQY
TRBJ2-5	TRBV19	ASNRGLGAETQY
TRBJ1-2	TRBV11-2	TNGQGRGYT
TRBJ1-3	TRBV2	ASGRERGSGNTIY
TRBJ2-7	TRBV9	ASSRRDTTHYEQY
TRBJ1-2	TRBV5-6	ASNGPDYGYT
TRBJ2-7	TRBV7-6	ASGEGGREQY